The 22 T cell receptor beta chains listed next were all sequenced from one sample in a study of T-cell memory formation after mild COVID-19. TCRdb independently ran MiXCR on the 5' RACE reads; one entry per CDR3 protein. This table has under 300,000 distinct CDR3 sequences, about 17% appearing once. The sample was PBMCs or a T cell subset sorted from them (not recorded which). Every receptor here comes from a man between 18 and 29 years old who had mild COVID-19 (a few samples of this study predate the infection). Cell type and time point are not known.

J is TRBJ2-2 and V is TRBV6-6; 8 nucleotides agree with TRBD1. CDR3 length equals 17 residues. V was pared by 1 base and J by 7 bases, with 11 bases of the junction left unmatched. Germline-derived CDR1 and CDR2 are MNHNY and SVGAGI (reference sequence). The DNA for the CDR3 is TGTGCCAGCAGTTACTATCCTACTCCAGGGGGCCTCGGGGAGCTGTTTTTT. It is translated as CASSYYPTPGGLGELFF.

The rearrangement joins TRBV5-1 to TRBJ2-1; D is possibly TRBD1 (6 bases). Deletions cut 0 bases from V and 15 bases from J, with 19 bases between. CDR1 SGHRS and CDR2 YFSETQ come from the germline V gene. CDR3 length: 14 amino acids. Here the CDR3 DNA reads TGCGCCAGCAGCTTGGTTTCAGGGGAAATGATTTTGTTCTTC. It translates to CASSLVSGEMILFF.

This clonotype turned up a few times. V usage is TRBV4-3 and J usage is TRBJ2-1; tentative D call: TRBD1 (5 bases). The CDR3 consists of 15 residues. The V gene lost 1 base and the J gene lost 9 bases, with 16 bases spanning the gap. The germline V gene has CDR1 LGHNA and CDR2 YSLEER. The CDR3 DNA follows: TGCGCCAGCAGCCAAGGAGACCCAGGGCGTAGTGAGCAGTTCTTC. Translating gives CASSQGDPGRSEQFF.

The chain recombines TRBV20-1 with TRBJ2-3; a weak D match, TRBD2 (7 bases). The germline CDR1 and CDR2 sequences are DFQATT and SNEGSKA (reference sequence). This CDR3 has 13 amino acids. V was clipped by 5 bases and J by 4 bases, with 13 bases between them. CDR3 nucleotide sequence: TGCAGTGCTGGGGGGGCCATTCCAGATACGCAGTATTTT. Protein sequence: CSAGGAIPDTQYF.

The chain couples TRBV12-3 or TRBV12-4 to TRBJ1-5; D gene unclear. V was pared by 6 bases and J by 0 bases, with 12 bases between. The CDR3 is 15 amino acids. The CDR3 coding sequence is TGTGCCAGCAGAGAACAAGGGAATAGCAATCAGCCCCAGCATTTT. Protein sequence: CASREQGNSNQPQHF.

J is TRBJ2-3 and V is TRBV6-6; D perhaps matches TRBD2 (5 bases). The CDR3 is 12 amino acids. The ends were cut back, 2 bases at V and 7 bases at J, with 7 bases in the middle. Per germline, CDR1 MNHNY and CDR2 SVGAGI (reference sequence). CDR3 in amino acids: CASSYHGNTQYF. The CDR3 DNA reads TGTGCCAGCAGTTACCACGGGAATACGCAGTATTTT.

The V and J genes are TRBV7-3 and TRBJ2-5, with 12 bases aligning to TRBD2. The CDR3 extends over 15 amino acids. Germline CDR1 SGHTA, CDR2 FQGTGA. The ends lost 5 bases at V and 5 bases at J; junction bases unmatched: 6. CDR3 region: CASSLHGTSGETQYF. The CDR3 bases are TGTGCCAGCAGCCTGCACGGGACTAGCGGGGAGACCCAGTACTTC.

Written as DNA, the CDR3 is TGTGCCAGCAGCGTTCGCGCCTACGAGCAGTACTTC. Protein sequence: CASSVRAYEQYF. The chain employs TRBV9 and TRBJ2-7; D unclear. V was trimmed by 2 bases and J by 2 bases, leaving 5 bases between them. CDR3 size: 12 residues. From germline, CDR1 is SGDLS and CDR2 YYNGEE.

V usage is TRBV25-1 and J usage is TRBJ2-3, with D unresolved. V lost 4 bases to trimming and J lost 4 bases, with 6 bases between them. This CDR3 is built from 12 residues. Germline loops: CDR1 MGHDK, CDR2 SYGVNS. The CDR3 DNA reads as TGTGCCAGCAGTGTTCACCCAGATACGCAGTATTTT. Its protein is CASSVHPDTQYF.

V gene TRBV5-6 combines with J gene TRBJ1-1, with TRBD1 identical over 7 bases. Germline assignment: CDR1 SGHDT and CDR2 YYEEEE. CDR3 size: 16 residues. Trimming took 3 bases from V and 0 from J; bases not matched to a gene: 8. CDR3 residues: CASSSWTGPMNTEAFF. The CDR3 DNA is TGTGCCAGCAGCTCATGGACAGGACCCATGAACACTGAAGCTTTCTTT.

The table lists this clonotype with a few counts. The rearrangement links TRBV28 to TRBJ2-7; D may be TRBD1 (5 bases). In germline, CDR1 is MDHEN, CDR2 SYDVKM. The V end was cut by 2 bases, the J end by 6 bases, with 11 bases between. The CDR3 extends over 13 amino acids. The CDR3 loop is CASSLNQGVEQYV. DNA of the CDR3: TGTGCCAGCAGTTTAAACCAAGGGGTCGAGCAGTACGTC.

This rearrangement joins TRBV6-2 or TRBV6-3 to TRBJ1-1; D is undetermined. Trimming took off 5 bases at V and 4 bases at J, with 20 bases between the two ends. Germline CDR1 and CDR2: MNHEY and SVGEGT. This CDR3 is 16 amino acids long. CDR3 DNA: TGTGCCAGCAGTCCCCTGGCGGGGAAGCCGGGCACTGAAGCTTTCTTT. Residues: CASSPLAGKPGTEAFF.

The rearrangement links TRBV7-3 to TRBJ2-6, with 8 bases matching TRBD1. V trimming: 5 bases; J trimming: 2 bases; junction bases outside the gene matches: 14. Germline loops: CDR1 SGHTA, CDR2 FQGTGA. The CDR3 runs to 19 residues. The CDR3 spells CASSPRSGQGNPGANVLTF. The DNA for the CDR3 is TGTGCCAGCAGCCCACGGTCCGGACAGGGTAATCCTGGGGCCAACGTCCTGACTTTC.

The gene calls are TRBV6-1 and TRBJ1-1; D is uncertain. This CDR3 region has 14 residues. The V end was cut by 4 bases, the J end by 5 bases, with 14 bases between. Germline-derived CDR1 and CDR2 are MNHNS and SASEGT. CDR3 residues: CASSASGGGTEAFF. Written as DNA, the CDR3 is TGTGCCAGCAGTGCATCAGGCGGAGGGACTGAAGCTTTCTTT.

This clonotype was recorded a few times. The chain employs TRBV5-1 and TRBJ1-1; possibly TRBD1 for D (6 bases). The V end lost 1 base, the J end lost 5 bases, and 15 bases lay between the germline ends. The germline CDR1 and CDR2 sequences are SGHRS and YFSETQ. This CDR3 has 15 amino acids. This CDR3 is CASSLSTERGTEAFF. The CDR3 DNA reads TGCGCCAGCAGCTTGTCGACGGAAAGGGGGACTGAAGCTTTCTTT.

The chain recombines TRBV29-1 with TRBJ2-3, with D uncertain. CDR1 is SQVTM, CDR2 ANQGSEA, per germline. Trimming took 3 bases from V and 4 from J, leaving 5 bases between them. CDR3 length: 11 residues. The CDR3 DNA follows: TGCAGCGTTGATGTTTCAGATACGCAGTATTTT. The encoded protein is CSVDVSDTQYF.

In its sample, this clonotype was seen a few times. V gene TRBV5-1 combines with J gene TRBJ2-1, with D maybe TRBD1 (5 bases). The CDR3 is 15 amino acids. V lost 3 bases, J lost 7 bases, and 17 bases lay in between. Germline V lookup: CDR1 SGHRS, CDR2 YFSETQ. The chain's CDR3 is CASSSQAGIENEQFF. CDR3 DNA: TGCGCCAGCAGCTCCCAGGCAGGGATCGAGAATGAGCAGTTCTTC.

The rearrangement joins TRBV18 to TRBJ2-1; 9 nucleotides align to TRBD1. CDR3 size: 15 residues. Germline V CDR1 and CDR2: KGHSH, LQKENI. Losses at the gene ends were 5 bases for V and 2 bases for J; bases not matched to a gene: 4. The CDR3 nucleotides are TGTGCCAGCTCATCTCGACAGGGGGCCTACAATGAGCAGTTCTTC. Amino acid sequence: CASSSRQGAYNEQFF. Combining the CDR3 with reference TRBV18 and TRBJ2-1 gives the whole variable domain NAGVMQNPRHLVRRRGQEARLRCSPMKGHSHVYWYRQLPEEGLKFMVYLQKENIIDESGMPKERFSAEFPKEGPSILRIQQVVRGDSAAYFCASSSRQGAYNEQFFGPGTRLTVL.

This clonotype was seen at least ten times. The chain employs TRBV18 and TRBJ2-1; D perhaps matches TRBD2 (5 bases). The germline CDR1 and CDR2 sequences are KGHSH and LQKENI. V lost 1 base, J lost 2 bases, and 9 bases lay in between. The CDR3 is 15 residues long. The CDR3 nucleotides are TGTGCCAGCTCACCACAGGACTTGGCCTACAATGAGCAGTTCTTC. Translating it yields CASSPQDLAYNEQFF.

The gene calls are TRBV5-1 and TRBJ2-7, with D perhaps matching TRBD2 (6 bases). V lost 6 bases and J 1 base, leaving 11 bases between the germline ends. The germline gives CDR1 SGHRS, CDR2 YFSETQ. The CDR3 is 13 amino acids. The CDR3 DNA is TGCGCCAGCAAGGGAAGCGGGTCCTACGAGCAGTACTTC. Translation: CASKGSGSYEQYF.

The CDR3 loop is CASSPLDPDHEQYF. CDR3 coding DNA: TGTGCCAGCAGCCCCTTGGACCCGGACCACGAGCAGTACTTC. The J gene is TRBJ2-7, the V gene TRBV7-9; D is undetermined. The CDR3 contains 14 residues. Trimming took 5 bases from V and 5 from J, leaving 16 bases between them. CDR1 SEHNR and CDR2 FQNEAQ come from the germline V gene (reference sequence).

This chain links TRBV5-1 with TRBJ2-3; D may be TRBD1 or TRBD2 (6 bases each). The CDR3 is 15 residues long. The V gene's germline CDR1 is SGHRS and CDR2 YFSETQ. The V end was cut by 5 bases, the J end by 2 bases, with 15 bases between. The CDR3 region has the DNA TGCGCCAGCAGGGGGGGCGCAACCACCACAGATACGCAGTATTTT. Translating it yields CASRGGATTTDTQYF. Full variable domain (rest looked up from reference TRBV5-1 and TRBJ2-3): KAGVTQTPRYLIKTRGQQVTLSCSPISGHRSVSWYQQTPGQGLQFLFEYFSETQRNKGNFPGRFSGRQFSNSRSEMNVSTLELGDSALYLCASRGGATTTDTQYFGPGTRLTVL.